Reported below is one T cell receptor (beta chain). The antigen remains undetermined. The ends were cut back, 1 base at V and 1 base at J, with 9 bases in the middle. This CDR3 has 15 amino acids. Germline V gene data show CDR1 as SGHRS and CDR2 as YFSETQ. The time point is: patch test 1, 2 weeks after DPC sensitization. Treatment in this sample: therapeutic diphenylcyclopropenone sensitization with weekly scalp DPC. The total RNA was obtained from whole blood that was not fractionated. TCRdb used MiXCR to reprocess the RACE reads, holding one entry per CDR3 protein. In the table there are around 160,000 distinct CDR3 sequences, roughly 15% of which are singletons. This record comes from a study of human T cells and chemical hapten exposure. Study at large: Patients were mainly female, each with alopecia areata, totalis or universalis. Study-wide findings and caveats: Counts of expanded TCRs (at PT1) showed a positive correlation with patch test score.

Sequencing was performed on whole blood, taken in connection with sensitization to the hapten diphenylcyclopropenone (DPC). This sequence was found in a woman aged 25 to 39 with alopecia areata. Some clones in this sample may be carry-over from other donors' samples. This chain uses TRBV5-1 with TRBJ2-1, with D maybe TRBD2 (6 bases). CDR3: CASSLSLASYNEQFF. CDR3 nucleotides: TGCGCCAGCAGCTTGAGCCTAGCGTCCTACAATGAGCAGTTCTTC.